These 7 T cell receptor beta chains were all obtained from the same sample, sequenced in a study of T cell changes during pregnancy in multiple sclerosis. Data came from immunoSEQ multiplex PCR; TCRdb stores just in-frame clones and leaves some out. The data contain some 60,000 clones, approximately 91% of them singletons. The sequencing used peripheral blood, collected after pregnancy. All receptors come from a female donor with multiple sclerosis, enrolled in a pregnancy study.

This chain uses TRBV19 with TRBJ2-3; D is possibly TRBD2 (7 bases). The V gene's germline CDR1 is LNHDA and CDR2 SQIVND (reference sequence). The CDR3 is 15 residues long. Trimming cost V 6 bases and J 4 bases, with 17 bases left between them. The CDR3 region is CASSGGGAAADTQYF. CDR3 DNA sequence: TGTGCCAGTAGCGGAGGGGGGGCCGCGGCAGATACGCAGTATTTT.

The V and J genes are TRBV11-2 and TRBJ2-7; D perhaps matches TRBD2 (6 bases). V was pared by 1 base and J by 2 bases, with 12 bases between. The CDR3 totals 15 residues. Germline-derived CDR1 and CDR2 are SGHAT and FQNNGV. The CDR3, as DNA: TGTGCCAGCAGCTTAGTGGGCGGGACCCCCTACGAGCAGTACTTC. Its translation is CASSLVGGTPYEQYF.

The rearrangement links TRBV27 to TRBJ2-5; 7 positions match TRBD1. Germline V gene lookup returns CDR1 MNHEY and CDR2 SMNVEV (reference sequence). The CDR3 is 12 residues long. Trimming removed 8 bases from V and 7 bases from J; junction bases left unmatched: 7. CDR3 bases: TGTGCCAGCGCCCCCCACAGGGGGACCCAGTACTTC. Translation: CASAPHRGTQYF.

This clone was detected only once. The rearrangement uses TRBV6-6 and TRBJ1-3, with D hard to call. Germline V gene data show CDR1 as MNHNY and CDR2 as SVGAGI (reference sequence). V lost 0 bases and J lost 1, with 7 bases in between. CDR3 size: 15 residues. The DNA for the CDR3 is TGTGCCAGCAGTTACTCGGGCCCTTCTGGAAACACCATATATTTT. Protein: CASSYSGPSGNTIYF.

V gene TRBV11-2 combines with J gene TRBJ1-6; D is possibly TRBD1 (6 bases). The CDR3 sequence is 16 residues long. The germline V gene has CDR1 SGHAT and CDR2 FQNNGV. V was shortened by 5 bases and J by 10 bases, with 21 bases between the two germline ends. CDR3 sequence reads: CASSPGGGRERSPLHF. CDR3 DNA: TGTGCCAGCAGCCCCGGGGGGGGGCGGGAGAGATCACCCCTCCACTTT.

Notes on this clone: Other DNA variants within this sample encode the same CDR3. This chain uses TRBV5-1 with TRBJ2-3; 10 bases agree with TRBD2. The CDR3 contains 16 residues. Germline CDR1 is SGHRS and CDR2 is YFSETQ. Trimming took 2 bases from V and 1 from J; bases not matched to a gene: 4. In DNA form, the CDR3 reads TGCGCCAGCAGCTTAGGGCTAGCGGGGGGCACAGATACGCAGTATTTT. Amino acid sequence: CASSLGLAGGTDTQYF.

V gene TRBV4-3 combines with J gene TRBJ2-7; D is unclear. Deletions cut 1 base from V and 0 bases from J, with 7 bases between. Germline V lookup: CDR1 LGHNA, CDR2 YSLEER. CDR3 length: 14 residues. The CDR3 protein is CASSQAQPSYEQYF. As DNA, the CDR3 is TGCGCCAGCAGCCAAGCACAGCCCTCCTACGAGCAGTACTTC.